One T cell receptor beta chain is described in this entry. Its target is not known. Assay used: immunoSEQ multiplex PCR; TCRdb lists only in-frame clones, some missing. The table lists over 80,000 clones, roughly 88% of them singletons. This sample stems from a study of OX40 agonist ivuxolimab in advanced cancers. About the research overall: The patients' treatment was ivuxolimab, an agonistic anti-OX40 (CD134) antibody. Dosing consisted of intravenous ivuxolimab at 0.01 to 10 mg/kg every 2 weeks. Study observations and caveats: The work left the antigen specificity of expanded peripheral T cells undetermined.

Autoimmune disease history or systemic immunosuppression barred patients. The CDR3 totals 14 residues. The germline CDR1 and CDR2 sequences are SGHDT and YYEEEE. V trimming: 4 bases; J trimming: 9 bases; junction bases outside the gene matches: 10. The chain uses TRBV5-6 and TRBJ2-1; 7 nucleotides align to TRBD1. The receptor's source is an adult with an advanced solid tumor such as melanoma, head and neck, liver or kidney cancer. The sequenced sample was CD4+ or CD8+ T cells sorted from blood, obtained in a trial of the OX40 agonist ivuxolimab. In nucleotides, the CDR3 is TGTGCCAGCAGCCGCGACAGGGTCAAGGGTGAGCAGTTCTTC. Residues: CASSRDRVKGEQFF.